These 3 T cell receptor beta chains came from one sample sequenced in a study of blood T cell repertoires in COVID-19. Assay used: immunoSEQ multiplex PCR; TCRdb lists only in-frame clones, some missing. The sample shows about 38,000 clones, about two thirds of them seen only once. The sequencing sample was made of peripheral blood. Receptors originate from a man between 70 and 80 years old with COVID-19, enrolled during active disease.

The chain joins TRBV21-1 to TRBJ1-5; no DNA check was done on the table's D call, TRBD1. TRBV21-1 is a pseudogene locus. The CDR3 sequence is 19 residues long. For the CDR3, the DNA is TGTGCCAGCAGCAAAAGTGGCCCAACTAACACAGGGATTCGTCAGCCCCAGCATTTT. The encoded protein is CASSKSGPTNTGIRQPQHF.

CDR3 DNA sequence: TGTGCCAGCAGAGGGCCCCACAGGGGTCTCGTCACTATACCTTTCTTT. This codes for CASRGPHRGLVTIPFF. The chain combines TRBV6-6 with TRBJ1-1; 7 bases match TRBD1. J gave up 12 bases and V 6 bases, and 22 bases lay outside the gene matches. In germline, CDR1 is MNHNY, CDR2 SVGAGI (reference sequence). This CDR3 has 16 residues.

V usage is TRBV5-6 and J usage is TRBJ1-2, with 7 bases matching TRBD1. This CDR3 spans 13 amino acids. Germline trimming cut 3 bases from V and 10 bases from J; bases unmatched to any gene: 9. Germline CDR1 SGHDT, CDR2 YYEEEE. For the CDR3, the DNA is TGTGCCAGCAGCTGGGGGACAGAATCTGACTACACCTTC. This encodes CASSWGTESDYTF.